This section outlines one T cell receptor beta chain sequence together with its context. The V gene lost 0 bases and the J gene lost 0 bases, with 9 bases spanning the gap. Germline V lookup: CDR1 LNHNV, CDR2 YYDKDF (reference sequence). There are 16 residues in the CDR3. The data belong to a study of blood T cell repertoires in COVID-19. The data were produced by immunoSEQ multiplex PCR, yet TCRdb's version contains in-frame clones alone and is incomplete. Of fewer than 500,000 clones in the sample, around 87% were seen once. Material for sequencing was PBMCs or T cells enriched from blood (not recorded which). This TCR came from a man younger than 45 who had recovered from COVID-19. The gene calls are TRBV15 and TRBJ1-3; no definite D call. Written as DNA, the CDR3 is TGTGCCACCAGCAGAGAATTAGTCTCCTCTGGAAACACCATATATTTT. Encoded protein: CATSRELVSSGNTIYF.